This passage covers 21 T cell receptor beta chains from one sample sequenced in a study of blood T cells in healthy people across ages. The authors ran a second PCR of about 6 to 11 cycles using a sample-barcoded 5' primer and a J-beta primer mix. TCRdb reanalysed the 5' RACE reads using MiXCR and keeps one entry per CDR3 protein. The sample lists some 1.1 million distinct CDR3 sequences, around two fifths seen once, with less than 15% in the top ten. The source material was blood. All receptors come from a man aged 18 to 29 in good health.

This clonotype showed up just a few times. The gene calls are TRBV20-1 and TRBJ2-3; 12 nucleotides agree with TRBD2. V lost 4 bases, J lost 0 bases, and 11 bases stayed unmatched. The V gene's germline CDR1 is DFQATT and CDR2 SNEGSKA (reference sequence). The CDR3 extends over 18 amino acids. The DNA for the CDR3 is TGCAGTGCTACCCGCGGGACTAGCGGGCCCCCTAGCACAGATACGCAGTATTTT. It yields the protein CSATRGTSGPPSTDTQYF.

This clonotype occurred a few times. The V call is TRBV28, the J call TRBJ2-5, with 8 bases that match TRBD1. CDR3 length: 14 amino acids. CDR1 is MDHEN, CDR2 SYDVKM, per germline. The V and J ends lost 6 bases and 6 bases, in that order; junction bases with no gene match: 9. CDR3 DNA: TGTGCCAGCAGCCGACAACAGGGGGGCAAGACCCAGTACTTC. Encoded protein: CASSRQQGGKTQYF.

The chain is built from TRBV7-9 and TRBJ1-2, with TRBD1 matching 7 bases. The V and J ends lost 5 bases and 8 bases, in that order; junction bases with no gene match: 8. Germline loops: CDR1 SEHNR, CDR2 FQNEAQ (reference sequence). This CDR3 spans 13 amino acids. The CDR3 DNA sequence: TGTGCCAGCAGCAGACAGGGTTTCGAGGGCTACACCTTC. It encodes CASSRQGFEGYTF.

This clonotype was detected a few times. Here the CDR3 reads CATSDVGLAGAIQETQYF. CDR3 bases: TGTGCCACCAGTGATGTGGGACTAGCGGGGGCGATACAAGAGACCCAGTACTTC. The rearrangement joins TRBV24-1 to TRBJ2-5, with 14 positions matching TRBD2. Germline values: CDR1 KGHDR, CDR2 SFDVKD. After removal of 3 bases from V and 2 bases from J, the junction contained 7 bases not matched to a gene. This CDR3 contains 18 residues.

The V call is TRBV2, the J call TRBJ2-5; D remains ambiguous. The CDR3 runs 12 residues. Germline V CDR1 and CDR2: SNHLY, FYNNEI. V was cut by 3 bases and J by 5 bases, with 7 bases left in between. CDR3 bases: TGTGCCAGCAGTGAGTGGTGGGAGACCCAGTACTTC. This encodes CASSEWWETQYF.

This clonotype occurred many times. V usage is TRBV6-2 or TRBV6-3 and J usage is TRBJ2-3, with no clear D. Germline V CDR1 and CDR2: MNHEY, SVGEGT. The length of the CDR3 is 11 residues. Between the trimmed V and J ends, which lost 0 bases and 5 bases, there was a span of 0 bases. The CDR3 sequence is CASSYSDTQYF. In DNA form, the CDR3 reads TGTGCCAGCAGTTACTCAGATACGCAGTATTTT.

This chain connects TRBV20-1 to TRBJ2-1; no clear D. The CDR3 has 13 amino acids. CDR1 is DFQATT, CDR2 SNEGSKA, per germline (reference sequence). Trimming shortened V by 3 bases and J by 0 bases, and 6 bases separated the two germline ends. The DNA of the CDR3 is TGCAGTGCTAGTGGCATCTCCTACAATGAGCAGTTCTTC. It codes for CSASGISYNEQFF.

The sample holds one count of this clonotype. The J gene is TRBJ1-5, the V gene TRBV6-5, with a tentative D call TRBD1 (5 bases). This CDR3 has 15 residues. Per the germline V gene, CDR1 is MNHEY and CDR2 is SVGAGI. V lost 5 bases and J lost 1, with 12 bases in between. The CDR3 sequence is CASSPGPRSNQPQHF. In DNA, the CDR3 is TGTGCCAGCAGTCCGGGACCGAGAAGCAATCAGCCCCAGCATTTT.

The chain links TRBV20-1 to TRBJ1-4; D is possibly TRBD1 (6 bases). The CDR3 length is 14 residues. Germline-derived CDR1 and CDR2 are DFQATT and SNEGSKA (reference sequence). The V end was cut by 5 bases, the J end by 0 bases, with 10 bases between. The DNA for the CDR3 is TGCAGTGCTCTGGAGGGGGCAACTAATGAAAAACTGTTTTTT. Translated, it gives CSALEGATNEKLFF.

The chain has TRBV9 and TRBJ1-1; 11 nucleotides match TRBD1. V gave up 0 bases and J gave up 4 bases; unmatched junction bases: 2. This CDR3 region has 15 residues. Germline V gene lookup returns CDR1 SGDLS and CDR2 YYNGEE. CDR3 in amino acids: CASSVVDRGPTEAFF. The CDR3 DNA reads TGTGCCAGCAGCGTAGTGGACAGGGGGCCCACTGAAGCTTTCTTT.

V usage is TRBV7-7 and J usage is TRBJ2-1; D possibly uses TRBD1 or TRBD2 (6 bases each). The V and J ends lost 5 bases and 9 bases respectively, with 17 bases between them. CDR3 length: 14 residues. The germline gives CDR1 SSHAT, CDR2 FNYEAQ (reference sequence). The CDR3 protein is CASSPEAGDFEQFF. The CDR3 coding sequence is TGTGCCAGCAGCCCTGAGGCAGGGGACTTTGAGCAGTTCTTC.

Remarks on this clonotype: This may be a read error: a much more frequent sequence differs by one nucleotide. The chain combines TRBV20-1 with TRBJ2-7, with TRBD1 identical over 7 bases. The length of the CDR3 is 16 residues. Trimming removed 7 bases from V and 7 bases from J; junction bases left unmatched: 22. CDR1 is DFQATT, CDR2 SNEGSKA, per germline (reference sequence). The CDR3: CSVPPTGTNSYNEQYF. CDR3 nucleotides: TGCAGTGTGCCCCCGACAGGGACGAACTCCTACAATGAGCAGTACTTC.

The rearrangement uses TRBV11-2 and TRBJ2-1, with D possibly TRBD2 on 7 matching bases. With 3 bases removed from V and 7 bases from J, the gap between germline ends came to 16 bases. The V gene's germline CDR1 is SGHAT and CDR2 FQNNGV. This CDR3 is 15 amino acids long. The CDR3 is CASSFGGGAVNEQFF. CDR3 DNA: TGTGCCAGCAGCTTCGGTGGGGGGGCGGTGAATGAGCAGTTCTTC. Combining the CDR3 with reference TRBV11-2 and TRBJ2-1 gives the whole variable domain EAGVAQSPRYKIIEKRQSVAFWCNPISGHATLYWYQQILGQGPKLLIQFQNNGVVDDSQLPKDRFSAERLKGVDSTLKIQPAKLEDSAVYLCASSFGGGAVNEQFFGPGTRLTVL.

V usage is TRBV12-3 or TRBV12-4 and J usage is TRBJ1-5, with unresolved D. This CDR3 has 15 amino acids. Trimming shortened V by 5 bases and J by 2 bases, and 13 bases separated the two germline ends. CDR3 amino acids: CASSPNGFGNQPQHF. CDR3 sequence (DNA): TGTGCCAGCAGTCCTAATGGGTTTGGCAATCAGCCCCAGCATTTT.

V and J are TRBV15 and TRBJ1-5; D is unclear. The length of the CDR3 is 14 residues. Trimming took 3 bases from V and 4 from J, leaving 10 bases between them. Germline V CDR1 and CDR2: LNHNV, YYDKDF (reference sequence). CDR3 sequence reads: CATSRAYGNQPQHF. DNA of the CDR3: TGTGCCACCAGCAGGGCCTATGGAAATCAGCCCCAGCATTTT.

This clonotype has only a few counts. A read error may account for a junction end that differs from germline. The chain uses TRBV6-5 and TRBJ1-2; D possibly corresponds to TRBD1 (6 bases). The CDR3 loop spans 13 amino acids. Germline values: CDR1 MNHEY, CDR2 SVGAGI. DNA for the CDR3: TGTACCAGCAGTTACTCGGACAGCTATGGCTACACCTTC. It codes for CTSSYSDSYGYTF.

The V and J genes are TRBV12-3 or TRBV12-4 and TRBJ2-1; D assignment may be TRBD1 or TRBD2 (5 bases each). Matching the DNA end better, TRBJ2-7 makes the J call doubtful. This CDR3 comprises 14 residues. In DNA form, the CDR3 reads TGTGCCAGCAGTTTTCGGGGCAGGTACAATGAGCAGTACTTC. The encoded protein is CASSFRGRYNEQYF.

The chain employs TRBV30 and TRBJ2-1; D is perhaps TRBD2 (5 bases). This CDR3 contains 17 residues. Germline lookup yields CDR1 GTSNPN and CDR2 SVGIG (reference sequence). With 0 bases removed from V and 8 bases from J, the gap between germline ends came to 23 bases. The CDR3 protein is CAWSVYGAQRSLYEQFF. The CDR3, as DNA: TGTGCCTGGAGTGTATACGGCGCTCAGCGGTCCCTCTATGAGCAGTTCTTC. The whole variable domain, remainder taken from reference TRBV30 and TRBJ2-1, is SQTIHQWPATLVQPVGSPLSLECTVEGTSNPNLYWYRQAAGRGLQLLFYSVGIGQISSEVPQNLSASRPQDRQFILSSKKLLLSDSGFYLCAWSVYGAQRSLYEQFFGPGTRLTVL.

The count of this clonotype is one. This sequence joins TRBV29-1 and TRBJ1-3, with D unresolved. The CDR3 has 14 residues. From germline, CDR1 is SQVTM and CDR2 ANQGSEA. V was trimmed by 4 bases and J by 2 bases, leaving 12 bases between them. DNA for the CDR3: TGCAGCGTTGTGTGGAGGGCCCCTGGAAACACCATATATTTT. It encodes CSVVWRAPGNTIYF.

This clonotype came up many times. This sequence joins TRBV9 and TRBJ2-3; a possible D gene is TRBD2 (6 bases). V was shortened by 7 bases and J by 6 bases, with 12 bases between the two germline ends. Germline CDR1 reads SGDLS; CDR2 reads YYNGEE. CDR3 length equals 12 residues. CDR3 sequence (DNA): TGTGCCAGCGGGGGGAGACTCGATACGCAGTATTTT. Protein: CASGGRLDTQYF.

The rearrangement uses TRBV6-2 or TRBV6-3 and TRBJ1-1, with D perhaps TRBD1 (6 bases). The V gene's germline CDR1 is MNHEY and CDR2 SVGEGT. The CDR3 is 13 amino acids. The CDR3 region is CGKDQGINTEAFF. In DNA, the CDR3 is TGTGGGAAGGATCAGGGGATTAACACTGAAGCTTTCTTT.